The T cell receptor beta chain under discussion was sequenced for a study of cytomegalovirus exposure and HLA in healthy donors. Generated by immunoSEQ multiplex PCR, the TCRdb table keeps only in-frame clones and is missing some. The repertoire holds some 170,000 clones, with around four fifths as singletons. V gave up 3 bases and J gave up 4 bases, with 12 bases separating them. There are 14 residues in the CDR3. Looked up from germline, CDR1 is SGHAT and CDR2 is FQNNGV. The sequenced sample was PBMCs. This TCR came from a man aged 25-45 years in good health and CMV-seropositive. The V and J genes are TRBV11-2 and TRBJ1-1, with D tentatively TRBD1 (6 bases). CDR3 sequence (DNA): TGTGCCAGCAGCTTGGGAAGGGGGACCACTGAAGCTTTCTTT. Protein product: CASSLGRGTTEAFF. The full variable domain, completed using reference TRBV11-2 and TRBJ1-1, is EAGVAQSPRYKIIEKRQSVAFWCNPISGHATLYWYQQILGQGPKLLIQFQNNGVVDDSQLPKDRFSAERLKGVDSTLKIQPAKLEDSAVYLCASSLGRGTTEAFFGQGTRLTVV.